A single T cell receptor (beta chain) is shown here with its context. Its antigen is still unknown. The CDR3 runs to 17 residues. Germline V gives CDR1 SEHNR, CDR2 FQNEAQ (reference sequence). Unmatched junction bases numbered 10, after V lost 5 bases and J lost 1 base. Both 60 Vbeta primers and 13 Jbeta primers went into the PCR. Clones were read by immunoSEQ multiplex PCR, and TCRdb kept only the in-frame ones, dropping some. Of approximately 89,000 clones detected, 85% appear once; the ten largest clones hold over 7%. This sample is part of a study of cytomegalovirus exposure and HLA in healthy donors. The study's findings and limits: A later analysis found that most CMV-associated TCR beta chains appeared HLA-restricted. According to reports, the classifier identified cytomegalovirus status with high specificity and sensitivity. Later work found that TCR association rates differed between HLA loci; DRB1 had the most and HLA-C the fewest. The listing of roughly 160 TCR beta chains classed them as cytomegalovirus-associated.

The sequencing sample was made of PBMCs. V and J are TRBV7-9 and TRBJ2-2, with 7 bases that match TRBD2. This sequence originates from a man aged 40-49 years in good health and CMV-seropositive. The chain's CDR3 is CASSPSGRGENTGELFF. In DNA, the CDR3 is TGTGCCAGCAGCCCAAGTGGACGGGGGGAGAACACCGGGGAGCTGTTTTTT.